The subject of this entry is one T cell receptor beta chain. Its antigen is as yet unknown. Using constant-segment primers, 5'RACE produced TCR alpha and TCR beta cDNA libraries carrying sample barcodes and UMIs. Each CDR3 protein is one row after TCRdb ran MiXCR on the 5' RACE reads. The sample contains about 430,000 distinct CDR3 sequences, roughly 24% of which appear only once. These data belong to a study of T-cell memory formation after mild COVID-19. As for the study in general: The TCR clusters were mostly specific to one donor.

Findings and caveats of the study: Researchers report contracting CD4+ clones mostly in CM and EM, with CD8+ clones in EMRA. Day 15 to 85 contracting clones showed balanced CD4/CD8; day 15 to 37 expanders favored CD4+.

The CDR3 consists of 14 residues. Germline values: CDR1 DFQATT, CDR2 SNEGSKA (reference sequence). The germline V and J ends were trimmed by 3 bases and 0 bases, with 10 bases remaining between them. Sequencing was performed on PBMCs or a T cell subset sorted from them (not recorded which). This receptor was obtained from an adult woman who had mild COVID-19 (a few samples of this study predate the infection). Cell type and time point are not known. This rearrangement joins TRBV20-1 to TRBJ2-3, with D possibly matching TRBD2 (5 bases). The CDR3 sequence: CSARFRGSTDTQYF. The CDR3 nucleotides read TGCAGTGCTAGGTTCCGCGGGAGCACAGATACGCAGTATTTT.